The 3 T cell receptor beta chains below were found in one sample sequenced in a study of shared clonotypes between healthy human individuals. The table came from immunoSEQ multiplex PCR; TCRdb's copy has only in-frame clones and leaves some out. Of about 1,800,000 clones detected, over 85% appear once; the ten largest clones hold 1% to 1.5%. Naive CD8 isolation took CD45RO-negative cells positively selected for CCR7 and excluded terminally differentiated effector memory CD45RA+ cells. The sequenced sample was naive CD8+ T cells sorted from blood. Every receptor here comes from a man aged 18 to 30 in good health.

The V call is TRBV7-9, the J call TRBJ2-2; D uncertain. V was pared by 1 base and J by 2 bases, with 14 bases between. Germline CDR1 reads SEHNR; CDR2 reads FQNEAQ (reference sequence). The CDR3 is made up of 17 amino acids. The CDR3: CASSLDWVSANTGELFF. The CDR3 coding sequence is TGTGCCAGCAGCTTAGATTGGGTGTCAGCCAACACCGGGGAGCTGTTTTTT.

The CDR3 loop reads CASSEAGQGAEGNTEAFF. The CDR3 DNA reads TGTGCCAGCAGTGAAGCTGGGCAGGGGGCCGAAGGAAACACTGAAGCTTTCTTT. V and J are TRBV6-1 and TRBJ1-1, with TRBD1 matching 8 bases. Germline-derived CDR1 and CDR2 are MNHNS and SASEGT. Unmatched junction bases numbered 11, after V lost 0 bases and J lost 2 bases. The CDR3 loop spans 18 amino acids.

This chain uses TRBV6-5 with TRBJ2-7, with a weak D call TRBD1 (5 bases). Germline CDR1 reads MNHEY; CDR2 reads SVGAGI. The CDR3 has 13 residues. Between the trimmed V and J ends, which lost 4 bases and 1 base, there was a span of 8 bases. The CDR3 loop is CASSWQGSYEQYF. The CDR3 DNA reads as TGTGCCAGCAGTTGGCAGGGTTCCTACGAGCAGTACTTC.